These 30 T cell receptor beta chains came from one sample sequenced in a study of blood T cell repertoires in COVID-19. TCRdb's copy holds only in-frame clones and misses some; the assay was immunoSEQ multiplex PCR. The sample contains about 200,000 clones, 80% of which appear only once. Sample: PBMCs or T cells enriched from blood (not recorded which). The receptors were sampled from a woman aged 40 to 55 with acute COVID-19.

The V and J genes are TRBV6-5 and TRBJ2-7; possible D gene TRBD2, 5 bases. The CDR3 contains 15 residues. The V end was cut by 5 bases, the J end by 6 bases, with 20 bases between. The germline CDR1 and CDR2 sequences are MNHEY and SVGAGI. CDR3 nucleotide sequence: TGTGCCAGCAGTACCCCACGGGGTAGTCCTGGCGAGCAGTACTTC. Protein: CASSTPRGSPGEQYF.

The rearrangement joins TRBV28 to TRBJ1-4; D is unresolved. From germline, CDR1 is MDHEN and CDR2 SYDVKM. Trimming removed 7 bases at V and 10 bases at J, with 19 bases between. This CDR3 is built from 14 residues. CDR3: CASKEGHSRGKLFF. CDR3 DNA sequence: TGTGCCAGCAAAGAAGGGCATTCCCGGGGAAAACTGTTTTTT.

The V and J genes are TRBV7-6 and TRBJ1-3; no reliable D call. V lost 1 base and J 0 bases, leaving 7 bases between the germline ends. From germline, CDR1 is SGHVS and CDR2 FNYEAQ. This CDR3 is built from 15 residues. CDR3 nucleotide sequence: TGTGCCAGCAGCTTAGGCGAGAGCTCTGGAAACACCATATATTTT. Protein product: CASSLGESSGNTIYF.

The chain employs TRBV30 and TRBJ2-1, with D possibly being TRBD1 (5 bases). The CDR3 loop spans 12 amino acids. Germline loops: CDR1 GTSNPN, CDR2 SVGIG (reference sequence). Deletions cut 7 bases from V and 9 bases from J, with 16 bases between. CDR3 sequence: CASAPGISEQFF. CDR3 nucleotides: TGTGCCTCGGCCCCAGGGATCAGTGAGCAGTTCTTC.

This sequence joins TRBV19 and TRBJ2-7; the D gene is possibly TRBD2 (5 bases). Germline V CDR1 and CDR2: LNHDA, SQIVND (reference sequence). CDR3 length equals 14 residues. V was clipped by 3 bases and J by 0 bases, with 9 bases between them. CDR3 bases: TGTGCCAGTAGTATGGGTGGGAGCTCCTACGAGCAGTACTTC. Residues: CASSMGGSSYEQYF. The variable domain in full, completed from reference TRBV19 and TRBJ2-7, reads DGGITQSPKYLFRKEGQNVTLSCEQNLNHDAMYWYRQDPGQGLRLIYYSQIVNDFQKGDIAEGYSVSREKKESFPLTVTSAQKNPTAFYLCASSMGGSSYEQYFGPGTRLTVT.

The CDR3 spells CASSPSSGDYNEQFF. The CDR3 region has the DNA TGTGCCAGCTCACCCTCTAGCGGGGACTACAATGAGCAGTTCTTC. This chain links TRBV18 with TRBJ2-1; 9 bases map to TRBD2. There are 15 residues in the CDR3. The germline V gene encodes CDR1 KGHSH and CDR2 LQKENI. V lost 3 bases, J lost 3 bases, and 3 bases stayed unmatched. The full variable domain, its missing parts supplied by reference TRBV18 and TRBJ2-1, is NAGVMQNPRHLVRRRGQEARLRCSPMKGHSHVYWYRQLPEEGLKFMVYLQKENIIDESGMPKERFSAEFPKEGPSILRIQQVVRGDSAAYFCASSPSSGDYNEQFFGPGTRLTVL.

The gene calls are TRBV19 and TRBJ1-1, with D uncertain. CDR3 length: 14 amino acids. Germline V lookup: CDR1 LNHDA, CDR2 SQIVND (reference sequence). Trimming took 6 bases from V and 1 from J, leaving 12 bases between them. CDR3 in amino acids: CASRGSRSNTEAFF. The CDR3 bases are TGTGCCAGTAGAGGATCCAGGTCGAACACTGAAGCTTTCTTT.

The sample holds one count of this clone. The genes are TRBV28 and TRBJ1-3, with D possibly TRBD1 on 6 matching bases. V was pared by 4 bases and J by 4 bases, with 17 bases between. The CDR3 has 16 amino acids. CDR1 MDHEN and CDR2 SYDVKM come from the germline V gene. DNA for the CDR3: TGTGCCAGCAGTTATGCAGGGGAAGTGGTAGGAAACACCATATATTTT. Protein product: CASSYAGEVVGNTIYF.

The chain links TRBV5-5 to TRBJ1-1; the D gene is possibly TRBD1 (5 bases). Deletions cut 4 bases from V and 1 base from J, with 5 bases between. From germline, CDR1 is SGHKS and CDR2 YYEKEE (reference sequence). The CDR3 consists of 12 residues. In DNA form, the CDR3 reads TGTGCCAGCAGCGGACAGAACACTGAAGCTTTCTTT. Translation gives CASSGQNTEAFF. The full variable domain, in which reference TRBV5-5 and TRBJ1-1 provide the parts outside the CDR3, is DAGVTQSPTHLIKTRGQQVTLRCSPISGHKSVSWYQQVLGQGPQFIFQYYEKEERGRGNFPDRFSARQFPNYSSELNVNALLLGDSALYLCASSGQNTEAFFGQGTRLTVV.

The CDR3 coding sequence is TGTGCCAGCTCGCGAGACGATGGGGGGGACACTGAAGCTTTCTTT. Its protein product is CASSRDDGGDTEAFF. This rearrangement joins TRBV18 to TRBJ1-1; possible D gene TRBD1, 5 bases. Germline V gives CDR1 KGHSH, CDR2 LQKENI. Trimming removed 6 bases at V and 3 bases at J, with 17 bases between. The CDR3 is 15 residues long.

This clone showed up just a few times. The chain employs TRBV7-9 and TRBJ1-1; 7 bases agree with TRBD1. The germline gives CDR1 SEHNR, CDR2 FQNEAQ (reference sequence). CDR3 length: 16 residues. The junction had 13 bases not matched to a gene; V was cut back by 4 bases and J by 5 bases. The CDR3 is CASSSQGWGVGTEAFF. CDR3 bases: TGTGCCAGCAGCTCACAGGGGTGGGGAGTAGGAACTGAAGCTTTCTTT.

V and J are TRBV28 and TRBJ2-1; D might be TRBD2 (5 bases). Between the trimmed V and J ends, which lost 2 bases and 2 bases, there was a span of 10 bases. The CDR3 length is 15 residues. In germline, CDR1 is MDHEN, CDR2 SYDVKM. The CDR3: CASSLNGVAYNEQFF. The CDR3 DNA reads TGTGCCAGCAGTTTAAACGGGGTAGCCTACAATGAGCAGTTCTTC.

This clone was detected a few times. The chain is built from TRBV6-5 and TRBJ1-1, with 9 bases lining up with TRBD1. V was clipped by 2 bases and J by 11 bases; unmatched bases: 3. Germline CDR1 and CDR2: MNHEY and SVGAGI. The CDR3 runs to 12 residues. CDR3 DNA: TGTGCCAGCAGTTACGAACAGGGGGCGGCTTTCTTT. It encodes CASSYEQGAAFF.

The V gene is TRBV28, the J gene TRBJ1-1; D is possibly TRBD1 (6 bases). Per the germline V gene, CDR1 is MDHEN and CDR2 is SYDVKM. The CDR3 is 13 amino acids. The V end lost 9 bases, the J end lost 4 bases, and 15 bases lay between the germline ends. The CDR3 coding sequence is TGTGCCAGGACAGGAAGATCTGGCACTGAAGCTTTCTTT. The encoded protein is CARTGRSGTEAFF. Supplemented by reference TRBV28 and TRBJ1-1, the full variable domain reads DVKVTQSSRYLVKRTGEKVFLECVQDMDHENMFWYRQDPGLGLRLIYFSYDVKMKEKGDIPEGYSVSREKKERFSLILESASTNQTSMYLCARTGRSGTEAFFGQGTRLTVV.

The genes are TRBV5-4 and TRBJ2-7; possibly TRBD2 for D (6 bases). The CDR3 contains 14 residues. Trimming cost V 0 bases and J 6 bases, with 13 bases left between them. Germline V gives CDR1 SGHNT, CDR2 YYREEE (reference sequence). The CDR3 nucleotides are TGTGCCAGCAGCTTGGCGGGAGCGCCAGGCGAGCAGTACTTC. This codes for CASSLAGAPGEQYF.

The chain uses TRBV28 and TRBJ1-6; 9 nucleotides agree with TRBD1. CDR3 length equals 13 residues. V gave up 10 bases and J gave up 10 bases; unmatched junction bases: 8. Germline values: CDR1 MDHEN, CDR2 SYDVKM. The CDR3 DNA sequence: TGTGCCACCTTTGGACAGGGGCGATCACCCCTCCACTTT. As protein: CATFGQGRSPLHF. Complete variable domain (other parts from reference TRBV28 and TRBJ1-6): DVKVTQSSRYLVKRTGEKVFLECVQDMDHENMFWYRQDPGLGLRLIYFSYDVKMKEKGDIPEGYSVSREKKERFSLILESASTNQTSMYLCATFGQGRSPLHFGNGTRLTVT.

The rearrangement joins TRBV7-6 to TRBJ2-2; D uncertain. The germline CDR1 and CDR2 sequences are SGHVS and FNYEAQ. Trimming stripped 6 bases from V and 3 bases from J, with 17 bases between. This CDR3 region has 16 residues. CDR3 amino acids: CASSRASVTYTGELFF. The DNA of the CDR3 is TGTGCCAGCAGTCGCGCCTCTGTGACTTACACCGGGGAGCTGTTTTTT.

V gene TRBV30 combines with J gene TRBJ1-2; 8 positions agree with TRBD1. The trim removed 3 bases at V and 1 base at J, leaving 7 bases unmatched. The CDR3 has 15 residues. CDR1 and CDR2 (germline): GTSNPN, SVGIG (reference sequence). CDR3: CAWSDGTGFNYGYTF. The CDR3 region has the DNA TGTGCCTGGAGCGACGGGACAGGTTTTAACTATGGCTACACCTTC. The variable domain in full, with the rest retrieved from reference TRBV30 and TRBJ1-2, is SQTIHQWPATLVQPVGSPLSLECTVEGTSNPNLYWYRQAAGRGLQLLFYSVGIGQISSEVPQNLSASRPQDRQFILSSKKLLLSDSGFYLCAWSDGTGFNYGYTFGSGTRLTVV.

V usage is TRBV19 and J usage is TRBJ1-2, with TRBD1 matching 11 bases. Germline V gene lookup returns CDR1 LNHDA and CDR2 SQIVND (reference sequence). The CDR3 covers 13 residues. The J segment lost 7 bases and the V segment lost 6 bases, leaving 4 bases of the junction unmatched. The CDR3: CASSPDRGLGYTF. The CDR3 nucleotides read TGTGCCAGTAGCCCGGACAGGGGGCTTGGCTACACCTTC.

This clone has only a few counts. V gene TRBV28 combines with J gene TRBJ2-5, with 9 positions matching TRBD1. The CDR3 has 16 amino acids. J gave up 3 bases and V 5 bases, and 10 bases lay outside the gene matches. Germline V lookup: CDR1 MDHEN, CDR2 SYDVKM. DNA of the CDR3: TGTGCCAGCAGTCCCTGGACAGGGGATGGGAAAGAGACCCAGTACTTC. Its translation is CASSPWTGDGKETQYF.

The V gene is TRBV6-4, the J gene TRBJ2-1; D might be TRBD1 (5 bases). In germline, CDR1 is MRHNA, CDR2 SNTAGT. The V end lost 2 bases, the J end lost 8 bases, and 7 bases lay between the germline ends. This CDR3 contains 12 residues. CDR3 sequence reads: CASSDRGDEQFF. The CDR3 bases are TGTGCCAGCAGTGACAGGGGCGATGAGCAGTTCTTC.

This clone occurred a few times. The chain combines TRBV5-1 with TRBJ1-6; possibly TRBD1 for D (6 bases). V was trimmed by 2 bases and J by 7 bases, leaving 16 bases between them. The germline V gene encodes CDR1 SGHRS and CDR2 YFSETQ. The CDR3 is made up of 16 amino acids. This CDR3 is CASSLMPGAGNSPLHF. The CDR3, as DNA: TGCGCCAGCAGCTTAATGCCAGGGGCGGGCAATTCACCCCTCCACTTT.

This clone has just a few counts. A junction end diverges from the germline sequence, so it may reflect a read error. The rearrangement joins TRBV11-2 to TRBJ1-5; possible D gene TRBD1, 6 bases. Germline V CDR1 and CDR2: SGHAT, FQNNGV. CDR3 length equals 14 residues. CDR3 sequence: CASSLDRLNQPQHF. In DNA, the CDR3 is TGTGCCAGCAGCCTAGACAGGCTGAACCAGCCCCAGCATTTT.

There are a few counts of this clone. This sequence joins TRBV16 and TRBJ1-2, with a tentative D call TRBD1 (6 bases). Germline V gene sequence: CDR1 KGHSY, CDR2 FQNENV. This CDR3 contains 13 residues. The ends were cut back, 4 bases at V and 12 bases at J, with 18 bases in the middle. CDR3 amino acids: CASSLLKGTYNTF. CDR3 in DNA: TGTGCCAGCAGCCTACTGAAGGGGACATACAACACCTTC.

The rearrangement links TRBV4-3 to TRBJ1-1; tentative D call: TRBD1 (5 bases). This CDR3 is built from 15 residues. CDR1 LGHNA and CDR2 YSLEER come from the germline V gene. The V end was cut by 0 bases, the J end by 1 base, with 9 bases between. The CDR3 here is CASSQEARANTEAFF. CDR3 DNA: TGCGCCAGCAGCCAAGAGGCCAGGGCGAACACTGAAGCTTTCTTT.

The genes are TRBV19 and TRBJ2-5; D remains ambiguous. CDR3 length: 15 amino acids. Germline CDR1 and CDR2: LNHDA and SQIVND (reference sequence). Between the trimmed V and J ends, which lost 5 bases and 4 bases, there was a span of 17 bases. The CDR3, as DNA: TGTGCCAGTAGTCCCAGGTTGGGTCCAAGAGAGACCCAGTACTTC. Translating it yields CASSPRLGPRETQYF.

This sequence joins TRBV27 and TRBJ1-5; D perhaps matches TRBD1 (5 bases). V was clipped by 5 bases and J by 1 base, with 15 bases between them. CDR3 length: 16 residues. Looked up from germline, CDR1 is MNHEY and CDR2 is SMNVEV (reference sequence). The CDR3 DNA sequence: TGTGCCAGCAGTCCTCTAGGGGCCCGGAGCAATCAGCCCCAGCATTTT. This codes for CASSPLGARSNQPQHF.

In this sample, this clone turned up once. The chain joins TRBV19 to TRBJ1-1, with TRBD1 matching over 7 bases. V dropped 5 bases and J dropped 2; count of bases not matched to a gene: 8. The CDR3 totals 15 residues. CDR1 and CDR2 from the germline V gene are LNHDA and SQIVND (reference sequence). The CDR3, as DNA: TGTGCCAGTAGTCCATACGGGACAGTTAACACTGAAGCTTTCTTT. Protein: CASSPYGTVNTEAFF. The full variable domain, its missing parts supplied by reference TRBV19 and TRBJ1-1, is DGGITQSPKYLFRKEGQNVTLSCEQNLNHDAMYWYRQDPGQGLRLIYYSQIVNDFQKGDIAEGYSVSREKKESFPLTVTSAQKNPTAFYLCASSPYGTVNTEAFFGQGTRLTVV.

This clone was observed a single time. The gene calls are TRBV5-1 and TRBJ1-5, with a tentative D call TRBD1 (5 bases). CDR3 length: 15 residues. Germline CDR1 is SGHRS and CDR2 is YFSETQ. With 2 bases removed from V and 2 bases from J, the gap between germline ends came to 11 bases. The CDR3 DNA sequence: TGCGCCAGCAGCTTAGCAGGGTTTGGCAATCAGCCCCAGCATTTT. It is translated as CASSLAGFGNQPQHF. Full variable domain (remainder filled in from reference TRBV5-1 and TRBJ1-5): KAGVTQTPRYLIKTRGQQVTLSCSPISGHRSVSWYQQTPGQGLQFLFEYFSETQRNKGNFPGRFSGRQFSNSRSEMNVSTLELGDSALYLCASSLAGFGNQPQHFGDGTRLSIL.

The J gene is TRBJ1-5, the V gene TRBV7-3, with D perhaps matching TRBD1 (6 bases). Germline V CDR1 and CDR2: SGHTA, FQGTGA. The CDR3 has 20 residues. V was pared by 3 bases and J by 0 bases, with 24 bases between. CDR3 region: CASSFGASSGTLYSNQPQHF. The CDR3 nucleotides read TGTGCCAGCAGCTTCGGTGCATCCTCCGGGACACTTTATAGCAATCAGCCCCAGCATTTT.